The sequence of this T cell receptor (beta chain) was determined in a study of cytomegalovirus exposure and HLA in healthy donors. Germline trimming cut 3 bases from V and 9 bases from J; bases unmatched to any gene: 11. Germline loops: CDR1 GTSNPN, CDR2 SVGIG (reference sequence). CDR3 length: 15 amino acids. A note on this clone: What it binds is not known.

Study outcomes and limitations: Fewer N-insertions (relative to the roughly 720-donor mean) were reportedly seen in an Asian-associated ancestry cluster in a later analysis. On later analysis, the bulk of CMV-associated TCR beta chains appeared to be HLA-restricted. The study labeled around 160 TCR beta chains cytomegalovirus-associated.

The PCR made use of 60 Vbeta and 13 Jbeta primers. Sequencing used immunoSEQ multiplex PCR; TCRdb keeps in-frame clones, though not all of them. Seen here are around 170,000 clones, around 82% observed once, and the top ten hold over 2%. The V and J genes are TRBV30 and TRBJ2-1; TRBD1 aligns across 10 bases. Sequenced sample: PBMCs. The sequence was obtained from a man in his fifties or sixties in good health and CMV-seronegative. The CDR3 sequence is CAWRRPGQGRSEQFF. Written as DNA, the CDR3 is TGTGCCTGGAGACGACCGGGACAGGGGAGGAGTGAGCAGTTCTTC.